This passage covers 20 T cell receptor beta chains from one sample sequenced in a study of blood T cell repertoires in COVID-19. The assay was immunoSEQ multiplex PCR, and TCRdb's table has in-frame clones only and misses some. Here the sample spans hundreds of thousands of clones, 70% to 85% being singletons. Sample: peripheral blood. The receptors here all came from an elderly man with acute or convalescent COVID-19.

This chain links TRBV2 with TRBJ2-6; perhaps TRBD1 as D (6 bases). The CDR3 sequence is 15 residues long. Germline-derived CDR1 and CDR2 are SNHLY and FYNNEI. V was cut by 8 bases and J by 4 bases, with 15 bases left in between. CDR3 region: CASQTGLPGANVLTF. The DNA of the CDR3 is TGTGCCAGCCAGACAGGCCTTCCGGGGGCCAACGTCCTGACTTTC.

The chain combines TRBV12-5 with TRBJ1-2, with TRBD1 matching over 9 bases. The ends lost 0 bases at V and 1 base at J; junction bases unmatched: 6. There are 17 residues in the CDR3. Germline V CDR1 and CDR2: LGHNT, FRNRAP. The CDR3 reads CASGLVLRTGVNYGYTF. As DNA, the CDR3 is TGTGCTAGTGGTTTGGTACTCAGGACAGGGGTTAACTATGGCTACACCTTC.

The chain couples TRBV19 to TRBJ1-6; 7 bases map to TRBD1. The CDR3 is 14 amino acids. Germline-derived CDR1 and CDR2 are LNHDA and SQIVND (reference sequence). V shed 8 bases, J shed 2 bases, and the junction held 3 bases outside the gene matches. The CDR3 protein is CASHRGPYNSPLHF. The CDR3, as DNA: TGTGCCAGTCACAGGGGCCCCTATAATTCACCCCTCCACTTT. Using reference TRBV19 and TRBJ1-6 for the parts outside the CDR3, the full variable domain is DGGITQSPKYLFRKEGQNVTLSCEQNLNHDAMYWYRQDPGQGLRLIYYSQIVNDFQKGDIAEGYSVSREKKESFPLTVTSAQKNPTAFYLCASHRGPYNSPLHFGNGTRLTVT.

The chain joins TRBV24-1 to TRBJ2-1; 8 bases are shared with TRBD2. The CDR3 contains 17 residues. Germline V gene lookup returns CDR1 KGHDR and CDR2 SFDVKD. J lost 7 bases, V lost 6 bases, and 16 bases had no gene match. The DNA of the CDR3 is TGTGCCACCAGTCCTTGGGGGCTAGCGGGCAACGGGAATGAGCAGTTCTTC. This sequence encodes CATSPWGLAGNGNEQFF.

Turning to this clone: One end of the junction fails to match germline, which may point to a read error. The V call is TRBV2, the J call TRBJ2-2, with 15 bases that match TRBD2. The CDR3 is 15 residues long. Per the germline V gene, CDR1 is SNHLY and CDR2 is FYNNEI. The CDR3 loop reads CASSWTSGGAGELFF. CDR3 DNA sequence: TGTGCCAGCTCTTGGACTAGCGGGGGGGCCGGTGAGCTGTTTTTT.

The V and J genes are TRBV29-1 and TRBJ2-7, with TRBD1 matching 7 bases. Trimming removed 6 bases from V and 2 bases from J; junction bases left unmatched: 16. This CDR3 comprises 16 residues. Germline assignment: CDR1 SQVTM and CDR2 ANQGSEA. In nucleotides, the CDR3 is TGCAGCGTGAGAGCCCAACAGGGGCCCACCCCCTACGAGCAGTACTTC. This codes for CSVRAQQGPTPYEQYF.

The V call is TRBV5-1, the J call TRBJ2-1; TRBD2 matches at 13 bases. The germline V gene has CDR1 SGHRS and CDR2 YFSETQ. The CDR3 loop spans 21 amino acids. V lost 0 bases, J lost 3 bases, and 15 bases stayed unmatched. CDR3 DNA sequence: TGCGCCAGCAGCTTGGCCATTCGCGCGACTAGCGGGAGGTCCCTCTACAATGAGCAGTTCTTC. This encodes CASSLAIRATSGRSLYNEQFF.

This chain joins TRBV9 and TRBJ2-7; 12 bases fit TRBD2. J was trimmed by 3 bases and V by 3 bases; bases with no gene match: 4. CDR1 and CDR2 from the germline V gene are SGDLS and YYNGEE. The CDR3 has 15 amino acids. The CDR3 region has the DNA TGTGCCAGCAGCGCGGGGACTAGCGGGCTCTACGAGCAGTACTTC. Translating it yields CASSAGTSGLYEQYF.

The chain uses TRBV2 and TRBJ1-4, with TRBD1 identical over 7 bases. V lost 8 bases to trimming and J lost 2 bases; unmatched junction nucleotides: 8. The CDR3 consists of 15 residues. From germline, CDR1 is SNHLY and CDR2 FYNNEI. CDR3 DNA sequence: TGTGCCAGCGCAAGAAGGGGGCAGACTAATGAAAAACTGTTTTTT. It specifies CASARRGQTNEKLFF.

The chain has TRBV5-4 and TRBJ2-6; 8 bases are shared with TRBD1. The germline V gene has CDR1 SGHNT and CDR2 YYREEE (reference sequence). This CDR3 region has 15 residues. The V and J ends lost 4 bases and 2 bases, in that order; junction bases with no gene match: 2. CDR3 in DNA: TGTGCCAGCAGCCCGACAGGGGCTGGGGCCAACGTCCTGACTTTC. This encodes CASSPTGAGANVLTF.

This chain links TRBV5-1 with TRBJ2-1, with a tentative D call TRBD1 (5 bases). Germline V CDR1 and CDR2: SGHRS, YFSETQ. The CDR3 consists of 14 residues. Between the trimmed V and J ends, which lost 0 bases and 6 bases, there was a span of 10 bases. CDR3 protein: CASSLEDNFNEQFF. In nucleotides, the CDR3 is TGCGCCAGCAGCTTGGAGGACAACTTCAATGAGCAGTTCTTC. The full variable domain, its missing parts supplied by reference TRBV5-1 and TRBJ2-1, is KAGVTQTPRYLIKTRGQQVTLSCSPISGHRSVSWYQQTPGQGLQFLFEYFSETQRNKGNFPGRFSGRQFSNSRSEMNVSTLELGDSALYLCASSLEDNFNEQFFGPGTRLTVL.

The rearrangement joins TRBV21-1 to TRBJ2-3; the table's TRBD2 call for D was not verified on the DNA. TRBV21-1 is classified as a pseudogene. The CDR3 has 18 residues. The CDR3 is CASSKAFYRTSGTDTQYF. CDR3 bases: TGTGCCAGCAGCAAAGCCTTTTATCGGACTAGCGGCACAGATACGCAGTATTTT.

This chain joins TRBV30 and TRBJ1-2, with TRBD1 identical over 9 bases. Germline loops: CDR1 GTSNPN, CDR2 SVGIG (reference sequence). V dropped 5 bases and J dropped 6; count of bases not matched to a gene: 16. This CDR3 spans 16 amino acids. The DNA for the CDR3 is TGTGCCTGGTCCCGGAGTGGTACAGGGGGCTATGATGGCTACACCTTC. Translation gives CAWSRSGTGGYDGYTF.

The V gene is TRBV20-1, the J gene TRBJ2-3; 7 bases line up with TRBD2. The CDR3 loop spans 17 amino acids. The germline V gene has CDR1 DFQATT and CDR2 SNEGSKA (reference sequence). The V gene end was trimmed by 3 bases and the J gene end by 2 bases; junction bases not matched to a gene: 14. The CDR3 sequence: CSASSALGGSSTDTQYF. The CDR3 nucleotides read TGCAGTGCTAGTAGTGCACTAGGCGGGAGTTCCACAGATACGCAGTATTTT.

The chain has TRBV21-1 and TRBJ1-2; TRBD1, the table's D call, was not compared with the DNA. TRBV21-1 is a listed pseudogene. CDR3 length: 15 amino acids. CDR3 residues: CASSKRHRGELGYTF. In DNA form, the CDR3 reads TGTGCCAGCAGCAAAAGGCACAGGGGGGAACTTGGCTACACCTTC.

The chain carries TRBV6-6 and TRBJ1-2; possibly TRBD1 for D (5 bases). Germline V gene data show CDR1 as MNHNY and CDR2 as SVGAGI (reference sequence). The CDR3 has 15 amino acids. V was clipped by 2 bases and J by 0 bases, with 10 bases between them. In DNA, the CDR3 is TGTGCCAGCAGTTACGGTGGGGCAGCTAACTATGGCTACACCTTC. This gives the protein CASSYGGAANYGYTF.

The chain's CDR3 is CAWSRGRALGPLHF. In DNA form, the CDR3 reads TGTGCCTGGAGTAGGGGCAGGGCCTTGGGGCCCCTCCACTTT. The rearrangement links TRBV30 to TRBJ1-6; a weak D match, TRBD1 (5 bases). CDR3 length: 14 residues. V was clipped by 2 bases and J by 13 bases, with 18 bases between them. CDR1 is GTSNPN, CDR2 SVGIG, per germline (reference sequence).

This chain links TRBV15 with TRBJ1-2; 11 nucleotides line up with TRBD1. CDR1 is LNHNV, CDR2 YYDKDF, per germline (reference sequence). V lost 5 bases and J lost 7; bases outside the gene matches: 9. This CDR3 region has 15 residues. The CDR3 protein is CATSSRTGGSSGYTF. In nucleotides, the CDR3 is TGTGCCACCAGCTCCAGGACAGGGGGCAGTAGTGGCTACACCTTC. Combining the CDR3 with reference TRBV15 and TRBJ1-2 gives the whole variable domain DAMVIQNPRYQVTQFGKPVTLSCSQTLNHNVMYWYQQKSSQAPKLLFHYYDKDFNNEADTPDNFQSRRPNTSFCFLDIRSPGLGDTAMYLCATSSRTGGSSGYTFGSGTRLTVV.

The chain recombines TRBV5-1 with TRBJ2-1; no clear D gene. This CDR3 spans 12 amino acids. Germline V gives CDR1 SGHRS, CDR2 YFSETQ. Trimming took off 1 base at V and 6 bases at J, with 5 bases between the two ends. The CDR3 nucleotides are TGCGCCAGCAGCTTGCTAGTCAATGAGCAGTTCTTC. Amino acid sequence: CASSLLVNEQFF.

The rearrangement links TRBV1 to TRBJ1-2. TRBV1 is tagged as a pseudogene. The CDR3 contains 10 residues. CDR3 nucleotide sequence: TGCACCATCGTCTTGCGGGGCTACACCTTC. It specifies CTIVLRGYTF.